The 4 T cell receptor beta chains below all came from one sample that was sequenced in a study of blood T cell repertoires in COVID-19. Measured with immunoSEQ multiplex PCR; TCRdb has only the in-frame clones, and not every one. This table has about 70,000 clones, roughly 83% appearing once. Sequenced material: peripheral blood. Every receptor here comes from a man aged 30-40 years with COVID-19, enrolled during active disease.

The chain joins TRBV7-8 to TRBJ1-1; no reliable D call. V lost 5 bases to trimming and J lost 10 bases, with 17 bases between them. This CDR3 region has 13 residues. The germline gives CDR1 SGHVS, CDR2 FQNEAQ. The CDR3 protein is CASSPSVQAGAFF. The CDR3 region has the DNA TGTGCCAGCAGCCCCTCTGTCCAGGCAGGAGCTTTCTTT.

This clone was seen only once. The rearrangement uses TRBV27 and TRBJ2-7; the match to TRBD2 covers 9 bases. The germline CDR1 and CDR2 sequences are MNHEY and SMNVEV (reference sequence). CDR3 length: 15 residues. The ends lost 1 base at V and 6 bases at J; junction bases unmatched: 7. CDR3 region: CASSLLAGGPGEQYF. CDR3 in DNA: TGTGCCAGCAGTTTATTGGCGGGAGGGCCGGGCGAGCAGTACTTC.

This clone was recorded once. V gene TRBV7-8 combines with J gene TRBJ2-1; D may be TRBD1 (5 bases). Trimming cost V 5 bases and J 1 base, with 6 bases left between them. Germline V gives CDR1 SGHVS, CDR2 FQNEAQ. The CDR3 has 13 amino acids. CDR3 nucleotide sequence: TGTGCCAGCAGCGGACAATCCTACAATGAGCAGTTCTTC. It specifies CASSGQSYNEQFF.

The CDR3 is CASSLAVREAFF. The CDR3 bases are TGTGCCAGCAGCTTAGCGGTCAGGGAAGCTTTCTTT. This chain uses TRBV7-9 with TRBJ1-1; D is unresolved. V lost 0 bases and J lost 8, with 7 bases in between. Germline V gene lookup returns CDR1 SEHNR and CDR2 FQNEAQ (reference sequence). This CDR3 has 12 residues. Using reference TRBV7-9 and TRBJ1-1 for the parts outside the CDR3, the full variable domain is DTGVSQNPRHKITKRGQNVTFRCDPISEHNRLYWYRQTLGQGPEFLTYFQNEAQLEKSRLLSDRFSAERPKGSFSTLEIQRTEQGDSAMYLCASSLAVREAFFGQGTRLTVV.